One sample yielded the 32 T cell receptor beta chains listed below, sequenced in a study of OX40 agonist ivuxolimab in advanced cancers. Some clones are missing from TCRdb's copy, which holds only in-frame ones; the method was immunoSEQ multiplex PCR. The repertoire has about 68,000 clones, over 80% of them found once; the top ten carry about 0.3%. The sequenced sample was CD4+ or CD8+ T cells sorted from blood, obtained in a trial of the OX40 agonist ivuxolimab. The receptors were sampled from an adult with an advanced solid tumor such as melanoma, head and neck, liver or kidney cancer.

This chain links TRBV5-1 with TRBJ2-2; D not certain. V shed 5 bases and J shed 3 bases, with 14 bases lying between them. Germline V CDR1 and CDR2: SGHRS, YFSETQ. This CDR3 spans 15 amino acids. DNA for the CDR3: TGCGCCAGCAGGTCTACAAGTGTCTACACCGGGGAGCTGTTTTTT. It yields the protein CASRSTSVYTGELFF.

This chain joins TRBV5-1 and TRBJ2-7, with D unresolved. The V gene lost 1 base and the J gene lost 0 bases, with 5 bases spanning the gap. Looked up from germline, CDR1 is SGHRS and CDR2 is YFSETQ. This CDR3 contains 13 residues. As DNA, the CDR3 is TGCGCCAGCAGCTTGCCCAGCTCCTACGAGCAGTACTTC. This encodes CASSLPSSYEQYF.

CDR3 residues: CASSILGTENTEAFF. DNA for the CDR3: TGTGCCAGTAGTATATTAGGGACGGAGAACACTGAAGCTTTCTTT. V usage is TRBV19 and J usage is TRBJ1-1; D might be TRBD1 (5 bases). V was clipped by 2 bases and J by 1 base, with 11 bases between them. CDR1 and CDR2 from the germline V gene are LNHDA and SQIVND (reference sequence). The CDR3 runs 15 residues.

The rearrangement uses TRBV9 and TRBJ1-1; D may be TRBD1 (6 bases). The CDR3 contains 15 residues. V was shortened by 3 bases and J by 3 bases, with 15 bases between the two germline ends. Per the germline V gene, CDR1 is SGDLS and CDR2 is YYNGEE. In nucleotides, the CDR3 is TGTGCCAGCAGCGCGAGGAGGGGGTTGGACACTGAAGCTTTCTTT. Translated: CASSARRGLDTEAFF.

The chain is built from TRBV11-2 and TRBJ1-2; D unresolved. CDR3 length: 13 residues. Looked up from germline, CDR1 is SGHAT and CDR2 is FQNNGV. V lost 5 bases and J 2 bases, leaving 9 bases between the germline ends. CDR3 loop: CASSPGVNYGYTF. The DNA for the CDR3 is TGTGCCAGCAGCCCCGGGGTAAACTATGGCTACACCTTC.

The chain carries TRBV5-8 and TRBJ1-3; TRBD1 is a possible D gene (5 bases). Germline lookup yields CDR1 SGHTS and CDR2 YDEGEE. The CDR3 contains 15 residues. V gave up 2 bases and J gave up 1 base, with 10 bases separating them. CDR3 loop: CASSFPGFSGNTIYF. In DNA form, the CDR3 reads TGTGCCAGCAGCTTCCCAGGGTTTTCTGGAAACACCATATATTTT.

This chain joins TRBV2 and TRBJ1-1; a possible D gene is TRBD1 (5 bases). The CDR3 has 12 residues. Germline CDR1 SNHLY, CDR2 FYNNEI. V lost 5 bases to trimming and J lost 7 bases, with 11 bases between them. The CDR3 region has the DNA TGTGCCAGCAGTTCGGACAAGAGTGAAGCTTTCTTT. It encodes CASSSDKSEAFF.

A single count supports this clone. V usage is TRBV5-5 and J usage is TRBJ1-1, with D unresolved. The V end lost 6 bases, the J end lost 8 bases, and 20 bases lay between the germline ends. The CDR3 covers 14 residues. Per the germline V gene, CDR1 is SGHKS and CDR2 is YYEKEE (reference sequence). The CDR3 DNA reads TGTGCCAGCAACCTAGGACTGATACTTTCCGAAGCTTTCTTT. Protein: CASNLGLILSEAFF. The entire variable domain, with the rest obtained from reference TRBV5-5 and TRBJ1-1, is as follows: DAGVTQSPTHLIKTRGQQVTLRCSPISGHKSVSWYQQVLGQGPQFIFQYYEKEERGRGNFPDRFSARQFPNYSSELNVNALLLGDSALYLCASNLGLILSEAFFGQGTRLTVV.

V gene TRBV6-4 combines with J gene TRBJ1-1; D is ambiguous. Germline V gene lookup returns CDR1 MRHNA and CDR2 SNTAGT. V was cut by 4 bases and J by 2 bases, with 8 bases left in between. The CDR3 spans 13 residues. CDR3 coding DNA: TGTGCCAGCAGTGTAAAGGTTAACACTGAAGCTTTCTTT. Translating it yields CASSVKVNTEAFF.

This chain connects TRBV4-2 to TRBJ2-1, with a possible D match to TRBD2 (6 bases). The CDR3 length is 15 residues. The germline gives CDR1 LGHNA, CDR2 YNFKEQ. Between the trimmed V and J ends, which lost 4 bases and 0 bases, there was a span of 10 bases. The CDR3 DNA follows: TGTGCCAGCAGCCTGGAGCGGGCCTCCTACAATGAGCAGTTCTTC. It is translated as CASSLERASYNEQFF.

V usage is TRBV28 and J usage is TRBJ2-7; 7 bases map to TRBD2. The CDR3 totals 14 residues. The V gene's germline CDR1 is MDHEN and CDR2 SYDVKM. Trimming cost V 5 bases and J 4 bases; bases outside gene matches: 8. The DNA of the CDR3 is TGTGCCAGCAGTCGATGGGGACTACCTTACGAGCAGTACTTC. Translation: CASSRWGLPYEQYF.

The chain carries TRBV2 and TRBJ1-4; perhaps TRBD1 as D (5 bases). The CDR3 loop spans 14 amino acids. V was trimmed by 7 bases and J by 5 bases, leaving 14 bases between them. Per germline, CDR1 SNHLY and CDR2 FYNNEI. Here the CDR3 DNA reads TGTGCCAGCAAAGACAGCGTTCGGAATGAAAAACTGTTTTTT. Translating gives CASKDSVRNEKLFF.

V gene TRBV10-2 combines with J gene TRBJ2-1, with 12 bases lining up with TRBD2. CDR3 length equals 15 residues. The germline V gene encodes CDR1 WSHSY and CDR2 SAAADI. V lost 7 bases to trimming and J lost 7 bases; unmatched junction nucleotides: 8. The DNA for the CDR3 is TGCGCCAGCACCGGAGGGCTAGCGGGAGGGAATGAGCAGTTCTTC. It encodes CASTGGLAGGNEQFF.

J is TRBJ1-3 and V is TRBV9, with no clear D. Germline loops: CDR1 SGDLS, CDR2 YYNGEE. Between the trimmed V and J ends, which lost 0 bases and 0 bases, there was a span of 7 bases. This CDR3 has 15 residues. CDR3 nucleotide sequence: TGTGCCAGCAGCGTAGCCCCTGCCTCTGGAAACACCATATATTTT. Its protein is CASSVAPASGNTIYF.

J is TRBJ1-1 and V is TRBV7-9, with 9 bases matching TRBD1. The CDR3 loop spans 12 amino acids. The V segment lost 5 bases and the J segment 9 bases; nucleotides outside the gene matches: 4. Germline lookup yields CDR1 SEHNR and CDR2 FQNEAQ (reference sequence). In nucleotides, the CDR3 is TGTGCCAGCAGCCTGGGGACAGGGAAAGCTTTCTTT. Protein: CASSLGTGKAFF.

The rearrangement links TRBV6-5 to TRBJ2-3; D may be TRBD1 or TRBD2 (6 bases each). Germline V lookup: CDR1 MNHEY, CDR2 SVGAGI. V was pared by 6 bases and J by 7 bases, with 14 bases between. The CDR3 is made up of 13 amino acids. The CDR3 is CASSAGHSNTQYF. DNA of the CDR3: TGTGCCAGCAGCGCGGGACATAGCAATACGCAGTATTTT.

V gene TRBV15 combines with J gene TRBJ1-2, with D maybe TRBD1 (5 bases). In germline, CDR1 is LNHNV, CDR2 YYDKDF (reference sequence). This CDR3 region has 15 residues. V lost 2 bases, J lost 4 bases, and 14 bases lay in between. Written as DNA, the CDR3 is TGTGCCACCAGCAGAAATGAGGGGTTCGGCTATGGCTACACCTTC. Encoded protein: CATSRNEGFGYGYTF.

CDR3 coding DNA: TGTGCCAGTAGCCCCCCAGGGGCTACGAACACTGAAGCTTTCTTT. It codes for CASSPPGATNTEAFF. The genes are TRBV19 and TRBJ1-1; the D gene is possibly TRBD1 (6 bases). The CDR3 consists of 15 residues. Germline CDR1 is LNHDA and CDR2 is SQIVND (reference sequence). Trimming removed 6 bases from V and 1 base from J, with 15 bases in between. The whole variable domain, filled in from reference TRBV19 and TRBJ1-1, reads DGGITQSPKYLFRKEGQNVTLSCEQNLNHDAMYWYRQDPGQGLRLIYYSQIVNDFQKGDIAEGYSVSREKKESFPLTVTSAQKNPTAFYLCASSPPGATNTEAFFGQGTRLTVV.

V is TRBV6-6 and J is TRBJ1-1; D ambiguous. The CDR3 consists of 13 residues. Trimming took off 7 bases at V and 4 bases at J, with 13 bases between the two ends. CDR1 is MNHNY and CDR2 is SVGAGI in the germline V gene (reference sequence). CDR3 coding DNA: TGTGCCAGCACCACCCAAAGGGTCACTGAAGCTTTCTTT. Its protein is CASTTQRVTEAFF.

The chain has TRBV5-4 and TRBJ2-4; D assignment may be TRBD1 or TRBD2 (5 bases each). The germline V gene has CDR1 SGHNT and CDR2 YYREEE (reference sequence). Deletions cut 4 bases from V and 1 base from J, with 15 bases between. The CDR3 consists of 16 residues. CDR3 bases: TGTGCCAGCAGCCAGGCCGGCGAGGGGGCCAAAAACATTCAGTACTTC. It yields the protein CASSQAGEGAKNIQYF.

This chain joins TRBV11-2 and TRBJ1-2; 7 bases line up with TRBD1. Losses at the gene ends were 0 bases for V and 6 bases for J; bases not matched to a gene: 7. Germline lookup yields CDR1 SGHAT and CDR2 FQNNGV. The CDR3 spans 15 residues. The CDR3 sequence: CASSLEQGISNGYTF. The CDR3 region has the DNA TGTGCCAGCAGCTTAGAACAGGGGATTTCAAATGGCTACACCTTC. Full variable domain (outside the CDR3, taken from reference TRBV11-2 and TRBJ1-2): EAGVAQSPRYKIIEKRQSVAFWCNPISGHATLYWYQQILGQGPKLLIQFQNNGVVDDSQLPKDRFSAERLKGVDSTLKIQPAKLEDSAVYLCASSLEQGISNGYTFGSGTRLTVV.

V gene TRBV6-1 combines with J gene TRBJ2-2, with 8 bases identical to TRBD1. Looked up from germline, CDR1 is MNHNS and CDR2 is SASEGT. The CDR3 length is 15 residues. V lost 5 bases and J lost 5; bases outside the gene matches: 7. This CDR3 reads CASSKGQGLTGELFF. For the CDR3, the DNA is TGTGCCAGCAGTAAAGGACAGGGTCTAACCGGGGAGCTGTTTTTT.

V gene TRBV5-1 combines with J gene TRBJ2-7, with TRBD1 as a possible D gene (7 bases). Germline CDR1 is SGHRS and CDR2 is YFSETQ. V shed 3 bases and J shed 4 bases, with 17 bases lying between them. This CDR3 is built from 15 residues. The CDR3 here is CASSSRGDKPYEQYF. In nucleotides, the CDR3 is TGCGCCAGCAGCTCCAGGGGGGACAAGCCGTACGAGCAGTACTTC.

This clone has only one observation. The chain couples TRBV29-1 to TRBJ1-2; the D gene is possibly TRBD1 (5 bases). The CDR3 is 11 residues long. CDR1 is SQVTM and CDR2 is ANQGSEA in the germline V gene. Between the trimmed V and J ends, which lost 6 bases and 5 bases, there was a span of 10 bases. Here the CDR3 DNA reads TGCAGCGTGGGGGGAAGTTATGGCTACACCTTC. Amino acid sequence: CSVGGSYGYTF. Variable domain in full (rest from reference TRBV29-1 and TRBJ1-2): SAVISQKPSRDICQRGTSLTIQCQVDSQVTMMFWYRQQPGQSLTLIATANQGSEATYESGFVIDKFPISRPNLTFSTLTVSNMSPEDSSIYLCSVGGSYGYTFGSGTRLTVV.

CDR3 in DNA: TGCAGCGCCCAGACCGGGACAGGGTTCGAGCAGTACTTC. This gives the protein CSAQTGTGFEQYF. This chain uses TRBV29-1 with TRBJ2-7, with 9 bases that match TRBD1. CDR3 length: 13 residues. Germline assignment: CDR1 SQVTM and CDR2 ANQGSEA. J gave up 6 bases and V 7 bases, and 10 bases lay outside the gene matches.

Regarding this clone: Its ends do not fully match the called genes, so a read error is possible. V usage is TRBV15 and J usage is TRBJ1-1; TRBD1 matches 7 bases. The V gene's germline CDR1 is LNHNV and CDR2 YYDKDF (reference sequence). The CDR3 consists of 14 residues. CDR3 in amino acids: CATSRDRANTEAFF. The CDR3 coding sequence is TGTGCCACCAGCCGAGACAGGGCGAACACTGAAGCTTTCTTT.

The chain is built from TRBV5-4 and TRBJ2-1; a weak D match, TRBD1 (6 bases). This CDR3 contains 15 residues. V was shortened by 2 bases and J by 0 bases, with 9 bases between the two germline ends. Germline V gene lookup returns CDR1 SGHNT and CDR2 YYREEE (reference sequence). The chain's CDR3 is CASSFGQSSYNEQFF. The CDR3 DNA is TGTGCCAGCAGCTTTGGACAGAGCTCCTACAATGAGCAGTTCTTC.

The chain joins TRBV5-1 to TRBJ2-6; TRBD1 matches 7 bases. Germline V CDR1 and CDR2: SGHRS, YFSETQ. The CDR3 spans 18 residues. Unmatched junction bases numbered 9, after V lost 0 bases and J lost 3 bases. For the CDR3, the DNA is TGCGCCAGCAGCTTGGGGGTAACCCACAGGGGTGGGGCCAACGTCCTGACTTTC. Translating it yields CASSLGVTHRGGANVLTF. Together with reference TRBV5-1 and TRBJ2-6, the CDR3 gives the full variable domain: KAGVTQTPRYLIKTRGQQVTLSCSPISGHRSVSWYQQTPGQGLQFLFEYFSETQRNKGNFPGRFSGRQFSNSRSEMNVSTLELGDSALYLCASSLGVTHRGGANVLTFGAGSRLTVL.

The gene calls are TRBV5-1 and TRBJ1-2; D gene ambiguous. The germline gives CDR1 SGHRS, CDR2 YFSETQ. CDR3 length: 17 amino acids. V was cut by 3 bases and J by 0 bases, with 18 bases left in between. The CDR3: CASSYVSGNQANYGYTF. For the CDR3, the DNA is TGCGCCAGCAGCTATGTTAGCGGGAACCAAGCTAACTATGGCTACACCTTC.

The chain is built from TRBV7-2 and TRBJ2-2, with TRBD2 matching 7 bases. Germline V gene sequence: CDR1 SGHTA, CDR2 FQGNSA. Trimming at V came to 1 base and at J to 0 bases, leaving 2 bases not matched to a gene. This CDR3 is built from 16 residues. This CDR3 is CASSLGAGTNTGELFF. CDR3 bases: TGTGCCAGCAGCTTAGGAGCGGGGACGAACACCGGGGAGCTGTTTTTT.

V usage is TRBV19 and J usage is TRBJ1-3; D gene ambiguous. Germline V CDR1 and CDR2: LNHDA, SQIVND (reference sequence). V lost 6 bases and J lost 3, with 3 bases in between. This CDR3 comprises 11 residues. The DNA of the CDR3 is TGTGCCAGTAGATTTGGAAACACCATATATTTT. Translating gives CASRFGNTIYF.

For the CDR3, the DNA is TGTGCCAGCAGTTTGAACGGACTACAGTACAATGAGCAGTTCTTC. It encodes CASSLNGLQYNEQFF. This sequence joins TRBV28 and TRBJ2-1; D is perhaps TRBD2 (6 bases). V was shortened by 3 bases and J by 4 bases, with 13 bases between the two germline ends. This CDR3 comprises 15 residues. Germline assignment: CDR1 MDHEN and CDR2 SYDVKM.